This T cell receptor beta chain was documented in a study of T cells in Graves' hyperthyroidism and ophthalmopathy. This clonotype was observed at least ten times. Antigen unknown. The CDR3 covers 15 residues. Unmatched junction bases numbered 10, after V lost 7 bases and J lost 2 bases. Germline V gene lookup returns CDR1 LNHDA and CDR2 SQIVND (reference sequence). Hyperthyroidism patients were newly diagnosed, had disease duration under 2 months, and were aged 18 to 65 years. Out of less than 12 ml of fresh peripheral blood came the PBMCs. RNA transcripts were the template for amplifying TCR beta CDR3 regions. An initial round of RT-PCR targeting the TCR CDR3 relied on the HTBI primer set. TCRdb itself ran the multiplex PCR reads through MiXCR, one entry per CDR3 protein. The profile shows approximately 480,000 distinct CDR3 sequences, roughly 20% of them singletons. Findings and caveats of the study: In blood, most of the thyroid clonotypes expanded above 0.001 were also present. Ophthalmopathy, which appeared later, was predicted by the model a median roughly 6.6 months before onset.

The rearrangement joins TRBV19 to TRBJ1-2; the match to TRBD1 covers 7 bases. This receptor was obtained from a man aged 18 to 29 with Graves' hyperthyroidism. Source material: blood. For the CDR3, the DNA is TGTGCCAGTACCTCTGACAGGGCGGGGAACTATGGCTACACCTTC. It codes for CASTSDRAGNYGYTF.